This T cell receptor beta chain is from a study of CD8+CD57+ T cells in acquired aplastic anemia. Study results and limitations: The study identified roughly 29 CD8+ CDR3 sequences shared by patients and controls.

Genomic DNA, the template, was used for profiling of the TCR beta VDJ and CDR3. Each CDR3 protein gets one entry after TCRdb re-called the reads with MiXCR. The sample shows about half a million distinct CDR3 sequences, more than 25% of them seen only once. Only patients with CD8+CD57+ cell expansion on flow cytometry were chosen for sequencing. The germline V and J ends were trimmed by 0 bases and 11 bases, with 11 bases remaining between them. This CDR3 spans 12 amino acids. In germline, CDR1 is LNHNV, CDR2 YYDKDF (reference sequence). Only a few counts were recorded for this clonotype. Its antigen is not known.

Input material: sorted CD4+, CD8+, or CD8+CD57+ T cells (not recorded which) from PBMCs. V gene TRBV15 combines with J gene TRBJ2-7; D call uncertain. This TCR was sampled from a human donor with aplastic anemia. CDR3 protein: CATSRDSGSEYF. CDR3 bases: TGTGCCACCAGCAGAGACAGTGGGTCAGAGTACTTC. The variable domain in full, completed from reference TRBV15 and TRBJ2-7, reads DAMVIQNPRYQVTQFGKPVTLSCSQTLNHNVMYWYQQKSSQAPKLLFHYYDKDFNNEADTPDNFQSRRPNTSFCFLDIRSPGLGDTAMYLCATSRDSGSEYFGPGTRLTVT.